A selection of T cell receptor beta chains follows, all from one sample in a study of regulatory T cells in long-lasting Graves disease. TCRdb redid the calling of the multiplex PCR reads with MiXCR, one entry per CDR3 protein. The sample consists of 350,000 to 500,000 distinct CDR3 sequences, around 23% of them appearing once. Sequencing was performed on peripheral blood mononuclear cells (PBMCs), taken when the disease was refractory, from a patient treated with antithyroid drugs. The receptors derive from a female donor with Graves disease. CDR3s leave out the opening cysteine and the closing phenylalanine or tryptophan. A D gene is named only where the DNA matches it firmly.

D	V	J	CDR3
NA	TRBV10-3	TRBJ2-3	AISESTRSTDTQY
NA	TRBV30	TRBJ1-5	AWSASSAIEPQH
TRBD2	TRBV20-1	TRBJ2-1	SATILAGGYNEQF
NA	TRBV20-1	TRBJ2-7	SARLVGAGYEQY
NA	TRBV2	TRBJ2-7	ASTLLSYEQY
NA	TRBV5-1	TRBJ2-7	ASSPEAPGDKPYEQY
TRBD1	TRBV7-8	TRBJ2-7	ASSLAPGQGYEQY
NA	TRBV28	NA	ASGNAIGQF
TRBD2	TRBV6-1	TRBJ2-2	AIGLAGTGELF
NA	TRBV7-8	TRBJ2-4	ASSLVGAAKNIQY
TRBD1	TRBV3-1	TRBJ2-4	ASSPKTGTMAKNIQY
NA	TRBV12-3/TRBV12-4	TRBJ1-1	ASLSRGLRNTEAF
TRBD1	TRBV27	TRBJ1-4	ASRPPQGTNEKLF
NA	TRBV27	TRBJ2-1	ASSLNGHEQF
TRBD2	TRBV12-3/TRBV12-4	TRBJ2-5	ASREGLAVGYRETQY
NA	TRBV14	TRBJ1-1	ASSLEGHPEAF
NA	TRBV5-1	TRBJ2-5	ASSPRGMAETQY
TRBD2	TRBV28	TRBJ2-1	ASSSLAGGNNEQF
NA	TRBV9	TRBJ1-1	ASSVAPENTEAF
TRBD1	TRBV28	TRBJ2-5	ASSSPGQGETQY